This T cell receptor beta chain was sequenced during a study of blood T cell repertoires in COVID-19 (dated by TCRdb to 2020 to 2022). Background on the whole study: The collaborator samples originated in the United States, Italy and Spain and spanned the acute and convalescent phases of COVID-19. Subjects who had been exposed to COVID-19, were actively infected with it, or had recovered from it provided the deeply sampled blood TCRbeta repertoires that made up the dataset. Where available, HLA class I and class II types were obtained from metadata supplied by the sample provider rather than from assay-based typing. Nearly every sample came with metadata listing a de-identified subject ID, COVID-19 status, age in years and sex. The samples were drawn from two sources: the first 160 participants of the ongoing ImmuneRACE study, and 1,000 to 1,500 subjects contributed by 6 global collaborators. The repertoires were made available in a free public database intended to serve as a resource for research on the immune response to SARS-CoV-2. The material from the prospective study consisted of cDNA or gDNA derived from T cells, B-cell-depleted T cells, or PBMCs.

Each collaborating institution followed its own protocols to collect whole blood in K2EDTA tubes. For TCRbeta analysis, collaborators shipped samples as frozen whole blood, isolated PBMCs, or DNA extracted from either of those sample types. Worth noting for this clone: Which antigen it targets is not known. It has no much larger one-base neighbor in the sample; base qualities were not kept.

TCRbeta CDR3 regions were amplified from genomic DNA by means of the immunoSEQ Assay, a bias-controlled multiplex PCR. Per the source publication's procedure: Within the assay, amplification of reference gene primers was used to estimate how many nucleated cells each sample contained. To quantify the absolute abundance of each unique TCRbeta CDR3 rearrangement, sequence reads were collapsed and filtered. Productive Simpson clonality was computed per sample as the square root of Simpson's diversity index over productive rearrangements. TCRdb holds this immuneACCESS table with in-frame rearrangements only. Some clones are missing; in checked studies, unresolved V genes explain under half, and the rest has no known cause. V, J and clone size were drawn from that table, and D and trimming were deduced from the DNA. For this sample there are about 250,000 clones; 70% to 85% appear just once. The top ten hold approximately 5% of the sample.

Study-level results and caveats: Clinical and demographic metadata were provided uncurated, with the amount varying by source and participant.

Its CDR3 holds 14 amino acids, cysteine through phenylalanine. The sequence is cut down to CDR3 DNA, 42 bases in frame from base 1. The germline V gene (reference sequence) supplies CDR1 MNHNY and CDR2 SVGAGI. The germline ends are 7 bases apart after V is trimmed by 2 bases and J by 0 bases. This sequence was found in a woman of 80 years or more with active or convalescent COVID-19. The rearranged segments are TRBV6-6 and TRBJ1-1; D gene: possibly TRBD1, on 6 matching bases. Sample: peripheral blood. The nucleotide sequence reads TGTGCCAGCAGTTACCACAGGGTGAACACTGAAGCTTTCTTT. This yields the protein CASSYHRVNTEAFF.